A single sample gave rise to the 15 T cell receptor beta chains below, sequenced in a study of T cell repertoires in cytomegalovirus infection. A single record per CDR3 protein comes from TCRdb applying MiXCR to the reads. Altogether just under 300,000 distinct CDR3 sequences are present, 9.6% being singletons, with the ten largest covering around 2.5%. Input material: PBMCs. The receptors originated from a human donor in good health (CMV status not recorded). Some clones in this sample may be carry-over from other donors' samples.

CDR3 sequence reads: CASSPPQTGGRSGANVLTF. Written as DNA, the CDR3 is TGTGCCAGCAGTCCCCCCCAAACAGGGGGCCGGTCTGGGGCCAACGTCCTGACTTTC. The chain recombines TRBV12-3 or TRBV12-4 with TRBJ2-6; 9 bases align to TRBD1. The CDR3 has 19 amino acids. V was clipped by 5 bases and J by 1 base; unmatched bases: 12.

There are many counts of this clonotype. The V and J genes are TRBV2 and TRBJ1-2; no reliable D call. V lost 6 bases, J lost 4 bases, and 15 bases lay in between. Per the germline V gene, CDR1 is SNHLY and CDR2 is FYNNEI. This CDR3 region has 14 residues. CDR3 residues: CASRSQLLFYGYTF. The CDR3 bases are TGTGCCAGCAGGTCACAGCTCTTATTCTATGGCTACACCTTC.

This clonotype was observed many times. The genes are TRBV27 and TRBJ2-1; 13 bases map to TRBD2. This CDR3 comprises 16 residues. The germline V gene has CDR1 MNHEY and CDR2 SMNVEV (reference sequence). V lost 3 bases to trimming and J lost 2 bases; unmatched junction nucleotides: 1. The CDR3 DNA follows: TGTGCCAGCAGTTTCACTAGCGGGGGGGCCTACAATGAGCAGTTCTTC. The encoded protein is CASSFTSGGAYNEQFF.

This clonotype was observed at least ten times. The chain has TRBV6-5 and TRBJ2-7; 12 bases are a match to TRBD1. The V gene's germline CDR1 is MNHEY and CDR2 SVGAGI. V trimming: 0 bases; J trimming: 3 bases; junction bases outside the gene matches: 12. The CDR3 contains 19 residues. Written as DNA, the CDR3 is TGTGCCAGCAGTTACTCCTTAGCGGGACAGGGGGCTCGTAACTACGAGCAGTACTTC. It is translated as CASSYSLAGQGARNYEQYF.

There are many counts of this clonotype. The CDR3 is CASSLGRVGSNEQFF. CDR3 bases: TGTGCCAGCAGCTTAGGCCGGGTAGGGAGCAATGAGCAGTTCTTC. The rearrangement links TRBV7-2 to TRBJ2-1; D might be TRBD2 (5 bases). CDR1 is SGHTA, CDR2 FQGNSA, per germline. Deletions cut 1 base from V and 6 bases from J, with 13 bases between. The CDR3 spans 15 residues.

In its sample, this clonotype was seen many times. The chain combines TRBV10-3 with TRBJ2-2; no firm D call. Trimming took 0 bases from V and 8 from J, leaving 4 bases between them. The CDR3 contains 12 residues. The germline gives CDR1 ENHRY, CDR2 SYGVKD. The CDR3, as DNA: TGTGCCATCAGTGAGTCTTCTGGGGAGCTGTTTTTT. This translates into CAISESSGELFF.

CDR3 DNA sequence: TGTGCCAGCAGTTACATGGACGGGCACACCGGGGAGCTGTTTTTT. This codes for CASSYMDGHTGELFF. The chain combines TRBV6-8 with TRBJ2-2; no firm D call. CDR3 length equals 15 residues. Germline V gene data show CDR1 as MNHGY and CDR2 as SAAAGT. The V gene lost 2 bases and the J gene lost 3 bases, with 10 bases spanning the gap.

This clonotype was found many times. CDR3 loop: CSVEGTGGYEQYF. The CDR3 DNA follows: TGCAGCGTTGAAGGGACAGGGGGCTACGAGCAGTACTTC. The genes are TRBV29-1 and TRBJ2-7; 10 bases are a match to TRBD1. The CDR3 totals 13 residues. Per the germline V gene, CDR1 is SQVTM and CDR2 is ANQGSEA. Trimming took 1 base from V and 3 from J; bases not matched to a gene: 0.

This clonotype came up a few times. The chain carries TRBV28 and TRBJ2-1, with D maybe TRBD2 (7 bases). The CDR3 length is 14 residues. Germline values: CDR1 MDHEN, CDR2 SYDVKM. Trimming removed 3 bases from V and 6 bases from J, with 12 bases in between. The CDR3 is CASSFVGGRNEQFF. In nucleotides, the CDR3 is TGTGCCAGCAGTTTTGTGGGGGGGCGCAATGAGCAGTTCTTC.

Regarding this clonotype: A clone one base away is much larger, so this may be a read error. The chain has TRBV20-1 and TRBJ2-5; no clear D gene. This CDR3 has 14 amino acids. CDR1 DFQATT and CDR2 SNEGSKA come from the germline V gene (reference sequence). The CDR3 coding sequence is TGCAGTGCCTCCCCGGGTGGGCCTAAAGAGAACCAGTACTTC. Protein product: CSASPGGPKENQYF.

In its sample, this clonotype was seen many times. This chain connects TRBV6-5 to TRBJ1-6; D is perhaps TRBD1 (5 bases). This CDR3 comprises 14 residues. The germline V gene encodes CDR1 MNHEY and CDR2 SVGAGI. Between the trimmed V and J ends, which lost 2 bases and 6 bases, there was a span of 8 bases. CDR3 protein: CASSYEGPNSPLHF. The DNA for the CDR3 is TGTGCCAGCAGTTACGAGGGACCTAATTCACCCCTCCACTTT.

This clonotype was counted many times. V usage is TRBV11-2 and J usage is TRBJ2-1; D unclear. Trimming removed 3 bases from V and 4 bases from J, with 10 bases in between. Germline V lookup: CDR1 SGHAT, CDR2 FQNNGV. This CDR3 has 14 amino acids. The CDR3 is CASSFLDNYNEQFF. The CDR3, as DNA: TGTGCCAGCAGCTTCCTCGACAATTACAATGAGCAGTTCTTC.

This clonotype has ten or more counts. The chain combines TRBV6-6 with TRBJ2-7; D unclear. Trimming removed 5 bases from V and 6 bases from J, with 11 bases in between. This CDR3 spans 12 amino acids. The germline gives CDR1 MNHNY, CDR2 SVGAGI (reference sequence). In DNA form, the CDR3 reads TGTGCCAGCAGTGGGAATGGGTCCGAGCAGTACGTC. This gives the protein CASSGNGSEQYV.

This clonotype was seen repeatedly, ten times or more. In DNA form, the CDR3 reads TGTGCCAGCAGGGACTGGGACAGGGGGAGGAACACTGAAGCTTTCTTT. This codes for CASRDWDRGRNTEAFF. The rearrangement uses TRBV2 and TRBJ1-1, with 11 bases matching TRBD1. Losses at the gene ends were 6 bases for V and 1 base for J; bases not matched to a gene: 7. This CDR3 is built from 16 residues. Germline V lookup: CDR1 SNHLY, CDR2 FYNNEI.

This clonotype was counted many times. The genes are TRBV7-8 and TRBJ2-7; D is possibly TRBD1 (5 bases). Germline V CDR1 and CDR2: SGHVS, FQNEAQ. The CDR3 is 14 amino acids. The V gene lost 2 bases and the J gene lost 7 bases, with 15 bases spanning the gap. CDR3 amino acids: CASSLQGGVREQYV. Here the CDR3 DNA reads TGTGCCAGCAGCTTACAGGGTGGGGTGCGAGAGCAGTACGTC.